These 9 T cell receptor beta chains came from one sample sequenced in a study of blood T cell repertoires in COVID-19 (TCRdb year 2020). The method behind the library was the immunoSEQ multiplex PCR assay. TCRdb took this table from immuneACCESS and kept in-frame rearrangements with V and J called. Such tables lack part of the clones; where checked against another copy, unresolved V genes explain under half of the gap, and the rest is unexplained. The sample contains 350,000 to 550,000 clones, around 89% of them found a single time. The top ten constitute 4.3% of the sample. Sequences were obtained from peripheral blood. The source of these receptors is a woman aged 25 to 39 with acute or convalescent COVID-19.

CDR3 residues: CASSYSVTSFFETQYF. The CDR3 DNA sequence: TGTGCCAGCAGTTACTCCGTCACTAGCTTCTTCGAGACCCAGTACTTC. J is TRBJ2-5 and V is TRBV6-5; D perhaps matches TRBD2 (6 bases). In germline, CDR1 is MNHEY, CDR2 SVGAGI. The germline V and J ends were trimmed by 0 bases and 5 bases, with 16 bases remaining between them. The CDR3 is made up of 16 amino acids.

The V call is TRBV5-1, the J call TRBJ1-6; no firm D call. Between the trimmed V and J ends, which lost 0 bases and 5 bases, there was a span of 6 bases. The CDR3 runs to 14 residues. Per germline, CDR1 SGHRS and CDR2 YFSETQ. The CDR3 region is CASSLDQNNSPLHF. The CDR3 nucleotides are TGCGCCAGCAGCTTGGATCAGAATAATTCACCCCTCCACTTT.

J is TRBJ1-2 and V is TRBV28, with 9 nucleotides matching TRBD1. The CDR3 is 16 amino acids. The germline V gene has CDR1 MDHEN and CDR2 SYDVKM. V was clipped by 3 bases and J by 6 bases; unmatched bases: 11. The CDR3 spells CASSFLLPGQGDGYTF. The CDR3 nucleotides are TGTGCCAGCAGTTTCTTATTACCGGGACAGGGAGATGGCTACACCTTC.

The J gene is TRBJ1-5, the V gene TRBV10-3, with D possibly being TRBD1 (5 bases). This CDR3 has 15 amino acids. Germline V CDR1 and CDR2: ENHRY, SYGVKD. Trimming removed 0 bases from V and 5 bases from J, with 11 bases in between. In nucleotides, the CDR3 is TGTGCCATCAGTGAGTCCGACGACAGACATCAGCCCCAGCATTTT. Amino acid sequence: CAISESDDRHQPQHF.

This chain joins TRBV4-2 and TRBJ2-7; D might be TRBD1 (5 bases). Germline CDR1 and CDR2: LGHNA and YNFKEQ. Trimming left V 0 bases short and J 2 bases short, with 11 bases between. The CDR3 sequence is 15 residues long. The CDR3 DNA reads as TGTGCCAGCAGCCAAGATTCCAGGGAAGCCTACGAGCAGTACTTC. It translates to CASSQDSREAYEQYF.

CDR3 sequence reads: CASTIQQGWAEAFF. DNA of the CDR3: TGTGCCAGCACCATTCAACAGGGATGGGCTGAAGCTTTCTTT. J is TRBJ1-1 and V is TRBV5-5, with D maybe TRBD1 (6 bases). The CDR3 length is 14 residues. Trimming took 6 bases from V and 6 from J, leaving 18 bases between them. CDR1 is SGHKS and CDR2 is YYEKEE in the germline V gene (reference sequence).

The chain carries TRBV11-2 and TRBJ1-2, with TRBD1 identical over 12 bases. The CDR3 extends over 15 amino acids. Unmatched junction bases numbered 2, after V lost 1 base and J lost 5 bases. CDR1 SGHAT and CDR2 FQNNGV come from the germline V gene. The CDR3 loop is CASSLAGQGAYGYTF. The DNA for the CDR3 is TGTGCCAGCAGCTTAGCGGGACAGGGGGCATATGGCTACACCTTC.

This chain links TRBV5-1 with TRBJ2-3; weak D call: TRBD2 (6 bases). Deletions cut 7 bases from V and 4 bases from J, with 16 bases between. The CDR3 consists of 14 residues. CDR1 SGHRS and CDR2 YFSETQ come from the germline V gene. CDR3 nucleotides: TGCGCCAGCTTTATGGGAGGCCGGCCAGATACGCAGTATTTT. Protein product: CASFMGGRPDTQYF.

The CDR3 DNA follows: TGTGCCAGCAGTGAAAGGGACAGGGGGCTTGGTGGGGCCAACGTCCTGACTTTC. It yields the protein CASSERDRGLGGANVLTF. The rearrangement links TRBV2 to TRBJ2-6, with 12 bases matching TRBD1. This CDR3 has 18 amino acids. Germline V gene data show CDR1 as SNHLY and CDR2 as FYNNEI. V lost 2 bases, J lost 3 bases, and 5 bases stayed unmatched.